Presented here are 17 T cell receptor beta chains from one specimen sequenced in a study of T cells after yellow fever vaccination. A single record per CDR3 protein comes from TCRdb applying MiXCR to the 5' RACE reads. This table holds just under 600,000 distinct CDR3 sequences, roughly 13% found once. This specimen was PBMCs, taken on the day of the yellow fever booster vaccination. The receptors were sampled from a man in his thirties or forties who received the YFV17D yellow fever vaccine.

In its sample, this clonotype was seen many times. The V gene is TRBV6-2 or TRBV6-3, the J gene TRBJ2-1; D not certain. Trimming took off 2 bases at V and 5 bases at J, with 10 bases between the two ends. The CDR3 totals 14 residues. Germline V CDR1 and CDR2: MNHEY, SVGEGT. The CDR3 DNA sequence: TGTGCCAGCAGTTACGGTGGGCTTAACAATGAGCAGTTCTTC. Translating gives CASSYGGLNNEQFF.

This clonotype was counted at least ten times. V gene TRBV7-3 combines with J gene TRBJ2-7, with a possible D match to TRBD1 (5 bases). Trimming left V 4 bases short and J 1 base short, with 11 bases between. CDR1 and CDR2 (germline): SGHTA, FQGTGA. This CDR3 contains 14 residues. CDR3 nucleotide sequence: TGTGCCAGCAGCTGGGGCTCCGGGTCCTACGAGCAGTACTTC. It encodes CASSWGSGSYEQYF.

This clonotype occurred many times. This chain links TRBV6-2 or TRBV6-3 with TRBJ2-7; possible D gene TRBD2, 6 bases. CDR1 and CDR2 from the germline V gene are MNHEY and SVGEGT. The length of the CDR3 is 12 residues. The germline V and J ends were trimmed by 4 bases and 3 bases, with 7 bases remaining between them. The CDR3 reads CASSSRDYEQYF. The CDR3 region has the DNA TGTGCCAGCAGTTCGCGGGACTACGAGCAGTACTTC.

This clonotype was detected only a few times. This chain connects TRBV6-2 or TRBV6-3 to TRBJ2-7; the match to TRBD2 covers 11 bases. CDR3 length: 14 residues. The V gene's germline CDR1 is MNHEY and CDR2 SVGEGT. V gave up 5 bases and J gave up 5 bases; unmatched junction bases: 5. CDR3 nucleotide sequence: TGTGCCAGCAGTCTACTAGCGGGAGTTCACGAGCAGTACTTC. This sequence encodes CASSLLAGVHEQYF.

This clonotype came up a few times. The chain recombines TRBV20-1 with TRBJ1-1, with 7 positions matching TRBD1. The CDR3 consists of 13 residues. Germline-derived CDR1 and CDR2 are DFQATT and SNEGSKA (reference sequence). V lost 6 bases to trimming and J lost 4 bases; unmatched junction nucleotides: 8. The CDR3 is CSAKQGPGTEAFF. DNA for the CDR3: TGCAGTGCAAAACAGGGGCCGGGCACTGAAGCTTTCTTT.

This clonotype appeared a few times. The chain is built from TRBV14 and TRBJ1-2; D not certain. The V end was cut by 4 bases, the J end by 9 bases, with 15 bases between. CDR3 size: 13 residues. Germline values: CDR1 SGHDN, CDR2 FVKESK. Here the CDR3 DNA reads TGTGCCAGCAGCCCACTTCGAGTTGGGAGCTACACCTTC. This codes for CASSPLRVGSYTF.

The chain links TRBV12-3 or TRBV12-4 to TRBJ2-5, with 8 positions matching TRBD1. The CDR3 consists of 15 residues. V shed 5 bases and J 0 bases; nucleotides not matched to a gene: 5. The CDR3 is CASSAGTGYQETQYF. Here the CDR3 DNA reads TGTGCCAGCAGTGCTGGGACAGGCTACCAAGAGACCCAGTACTTC.

The rearrangement links TRBV4-3 to TRBJ2-3; 12 nucleotides line up with TRBD2. The V gene's germline CDR1 is LGHNA and CDR2 YSLEER. V was clipped by 3 bases and J by 1 base; unmatched bases: 2. This CDR3 contains 16 residues. The CDR3 spells CASSQRLAGGTDTQYF. In nucleotides, the CDR3 is TGCGCCAGCAGCCAGCGACTAGCGGGGGGCACAGATACGCAGTATTTT.

This rearrangement joins TRBV12-3 or TRBV12-4 to TRBJ2-3, with 9 bases identical to TRBD2. The V and J ends lost 6 bases and 5 bases, in that order; junction bases with no gene match: 12. This CDR3 has 16 amino acids. The DNA for the CDR3 is TGTGCCAGCAGCCGCCGGGGTAGCGGGAGAAGAGATACGCAGTATTTT. Translated, it gives CASSRRGSGRRDTQYF.

This clonotype was counted only a few times. The chain employs TRBV29-1 and TRBJ2-7; 7 positions agree with TRBD2. This CDR3 is built from 15 residues. Germline CDR1 SQVTM, CDR2 ANQGSEA. V trimming: 5 bases; J trimming: 0 bases; junction bases outside the gene matches: 10. CDR3 bases: TGCAGCGTTCAGTTGAGCGGGATGAGCTCCTACGAGCAGTACTTC. Translated: CSVQLSGMSSYEQYF.

V is TRBV21-1 and J is TRBJ2-5; no check of the table's D call, TRBD2, against the DNA was made. TRBV21-1 is a pseudogene locus. This CDR3 has 14 residues. This chain's CDR3 is CASSKRRVGETQYF. CDR3 in DNA: TGTGCCAGCAGCAAAAGGCGGGTTGGGGAGACCCAGTACTTC.

This clonotype was recorded at least ten times. The genes are TRBV28 and TRBJ1-5; D not certain. CDR3 size: 13 residues. Trimming took off 10 bases at V and 0 bases at J, with 10 bases between the two ends. Germline assignment: CDR1 MDHEN and CDR2 SYDVKM. The CDR3 loop is CATKEHSNQPQHF. The CDR3 DNA reads as TGTGCCACCAAGGAACATAGCAATCAGCCCCAGCATTTT.

The sample holds a few counts of this clonotype. The genes are TRBV20-1 and TRBJ2-1; 9 bases fit TRBD2. CDR3 size: 14 residues. Losses at the gene ends were 3 bases for V and 7 bases for J; bases not matched to a gene: 7. Germline V gives CDR1 DFQATT, CDR2 SNEGSKA (reference sequence). The CDR3 coding sequence is TGCAGTGCTAGTGTAGCGGGAGTTTGGAATGAGCAGTTCTTC. Its protein is CSASVAGVWNEQFF.

The rearrangement joins TRBV7-9 to TRBJ2-3; 11 bases are shared with TRBD1. The junction had 14 bases not matched to a gene; V was cut back by 4 bases and J by 11 bases. The CDR3 is 16 residues long. Germline V lookup: CDR1 SEHNR, CDR2 FQNEAQ (reference sequence). The chain's CDR3 is CASSSALGQGAMGQYF. DNA of the CDR3: TGTGCCAGCAGCTCAGCCCTCGGACAGGGGGCTATGGGGCAGTATTTT.

This clonotype was seen ten or more times. This chain links TRBV7-2 with TRBJ2-5; D is unresolved. This CDR3 is 17 amino acids long. Trimming left V 1 base short and J 1 base short, with 16 bases between. Germline V gene sequence: CDR1 SGHTA, CDR2 FQGNSA. This chain's CDR3 is CASSLGNLLAVQETQYF. The CDR3 DNA is TGTGCCAGCAGCTTAGGGAATCTATTAGCCGTCCAAGAGACCCAGTACTTC.

This chain connects TRBV5-5 to TRBJ2-5, with a possible D match to TRBD2 (5 bases). Germline loops: CDR1 SGHKS, CDR2 YYEKEE (reference sequence). V was trimmed by 5 bases and J by 7 bases, leaving 15 bases between them. CDR3 length: 13 residues. The CDR3 reads CASRLPGETTQYF. CDR3 in DNA: TGTGCCAGCAGACTACCCGGGGAGACGACCCAGTACTTC.

J is TRBJ2-2 and V is TRBV4-2; D is perhaps TRBD1 or TRBD2 (5 bases each). Trimming took off 0 bases at V and 7 bases at J, with 12 bases between the two ends. Germline lookup yields CDR1 LGHNA and CDR2 YNFKEQ. This CDR3 comprises 15 residues. The CDR3 DNA is TGTGCCAGCAGCCAAGAAAGGGACCGACTCGGGGAGCTGTTTTTT. Encoded protein: CASSQERDRLGELFF.